These 32 T cell receptor beta chains came from one sample sequenced in a study of tumor-infiltrating lymphocytes in localized non-small cell lung cancer. Generated by immunoSEQ multiplex PCR, the TCRdb table keeps only in-frame clones and is missing some. The sample has tens of thousands of clones, approximately 64% seen once. What was sequenced was lung tumor tissue. Every receptor here comes from a human donor with non-small cell lung cancer.

The V call is TRBV5-1, the J call TRBJ2-1; 8 nucleotides agree with TRBD1. Germline trimming cut 4 bases from V and 6 bases from J; bases unmatched to any gene: 15. CDR3 length equals 17 residues. CDR1 is SGHRS and CDR2 is YFSETQ in the germline V gene. The CDR3 sequence is CASSLGQGWGLGNEQFF. The CDR3, as DNA: TGCGCCAGCAGCCTCGGACAGGGCTGGGGCCTCGGCAATGAGCAGTTCTTC.

The chain is built from TRBV19 and TRBJ1-4, with TRBD1 as a possible D gene (5 bases). Trimming cost V 5 bases and J 7 bases, with 17 bases left between them. The germline V gene encodes CDR1 LNHDA and CDR2 SQIVND (reference sequence). The CDR3 has 15 amino acids. The CDR3: CASSPWGSESEKLFF. The DNA of the CDR3 is TGTGCCAGTAGTCCCTGGGGGAGCGAGAGTGAAAAACTGTTTTTT. The variable domain in full, with the rest retrieved from reference TRBV19 and TRBJ1-4, is DGGITQSPKYLFRKEGQNVTLSCEQNLNHDAMYWYRQDPGQGLRLIYYSQIVNDFQKGDIAEGYSVSREKKESFPLTVTSAQKNPTAFYLCASSPWGSESEKLFFGSGTQLSVL.

The CDR3 here is CASSVDFSPYEQYF. CDR3 DNA: TGTGCCAGCAGCGTAGATTTCAGCCCCTACGAGCAGTACTTC. J is TRBJ2-7 and V is TRBV9; no clear D gene. The germline CDR1 and CDR2 sequences are SGDLS and YYNGEE. The CDR3 totals 14 residues. Deletions cut 0 bases from V and 2 bases from J, with 9 bases between.

The J gene is TRBJ2-1, the V gene TRBV23-1; D is uncertain. TRBV23-1 is annotated as an ORF whose role is uncertain. V was shortened by 4 bases and J by 1 base, with 11 bases between the two germline ends. CDR3 length: 15 residues. The DNA for the CDR3 is TGCGCCAGCAGTCTCGTTATTGCGTCCTACAATGAGCAGTTCTTC. Its protein product is CASSLVIASYNEQFF.

This clone came up a few times. The chain uses TRBV7-2 and TRBJ2-5; no definite D call. Germline loops: CDR1 SGHTA, CDR2 FQGNSA. V was clipped by 1 base and J by 5 bases, with 8 bases between them. The CDR3 has 13 residues. The CDR3 sequence is CASSLGWAETQYF. In DNA form, the CDR3 reads TGTGCCAGCAGCTTAGGGTGGGCCGAGACCCAGTACTTC. Full variable domain (rest looked up from reference TRBV7-2 and TRBJ2-5): GAGVSQSPSNKVTEKGKDVELRCDPISGHTALYWYRQSLGQGLEFLIYFQGNSAPDKSGLPSDRFSAERTGGSVSTLTIQRTQQEDSAVYLCASSLGWAETQYFGPGTRLLVL.

In this sample, this clone turned up once. The chain carries TRBV5-4 and TRBJ2-1, with TRBD2 matching over 9 bases. The CDR3 is 16 residues long. Per the germline V gene, CDR1 is SGHNT and CDR2 is YYREEE (reference sequence). The V and J ends lost 0 bases and 4 bases, in that order; junction bases with no gene match: 5. CDR3 amino acids: CASSLGLAGTYNEQFF. For the CDR3, the DNA is TGTGCCAGCAGCTTGGGGCTAGCGGGGACTTACAATGAGCAGTTCTTC.

The genes are TRBV27 and TRBJ2-5; a weak D match, TRBD1 (6 bases). Germline V gene lookup returns CDR1 MNHEY and CDR2 SMNVEV (reference sequence). Trimming left V 5 bases short and J 7 bases short, with 20 bases between. CDR3 length: 15 amino acids. CDR3 bases: TGTGCCAGCAGTCCGTCCCGGGACATGGCCGGGACCCAGTACTTC. Residues: CASSPSRDMAGTQYF.

The sample holds a few counts of this clone. The CDR3 DNA reads as TGTGCCAGCATGAGGGGGAGTGGCCCTGAAGCTTTCTTT. Residues: CASMRGSGPEAFF. This chain uses TRBV28 with TRBJ1-1, with D possibly being TRBD1 (6 bases). The CDR3 runs to 13 residues. Looked up from germline, CDR1 is MDHEN and CDR2 is SYDVKM. Trimming removed 7 bases at V and 6 bases at J, with 15 bases between.

The J gene is TRBJ2-5, the V gene TRBV7-3; 14 nucleotides agree with TRBD2. The CDR3 extends over 15 amino acids. V shed 5 bases and J 5 bases; nucleotides not matched to a gene: 4. Germline-derived CDR1 and CDR2 are SGHTA and FQGTGA. The CDR3 DNA reads TGTGCCAGCAGCCCCGGGACTAGCGGGAGCGAGACCCAGTACTTC. This translates into CASSPGTSGSETQYF.

The V call is TRBV7-2, the J call TRBJ2-4; TRBD2 agrees at 10 bases. The CDR3 extends over 16 amino acids. Germline loops: CDR1 SGHTA, CDR2 FQGNSA. The V gene end was trimmed by 7 bases and the J gene end by 0 bases; junction bases not matched to a gene: 6. CDR3 sequence reads: CASNPGLARAKNIQYF. DNA for the CDR3: TGTGCCAGCAACCCGGGACTAGCGCGAGCCAAAAACATTCAGTACTTC.

The sample holds a few counts of this clone. The rearrangement joins TRBV19 to TRBJ2-1; 9 bases agree with TRBD1. Trimming cost V 4 bases and J 0 bases; bases outside gene matches: 1. Germline lookup yields CDR1 LNHDA and CDR2 SQIVND (reference sequence). CDR3 length: 15 amino acids. As DNA, the CDR3 is TGTGCCAGTAGTAGGGACAGGGACTCCTACAATGAGCAGTTCTTC. This gives the protein CASSRDRDSYNEQFF.

The genes are TRBV7-6 and TRBJ1-3, with a possible D match to TRBD1 (5 bases). Germline V gene data show CDR1 as SGHVS and CDR2 as FNYEAQ. Between the trimmed V and J ends, which lost 5 bases and 4 bases, there was a span of 12 bases. CDR3 size: 14 residues. The CDR3 here is CASSPWDGGNTIYF. CDR3 nucleotide sequence: TGTGCCAGCAGCCCATGGGACGGAGGAAACACCATATATTTT. The complete variable domain, with remaining parts taken from reference TRBV7-6 and TRBJ1-3, reads GAGVSQSPRYKVTKRGQDVALRCDPISGHVSLYWYRQALGQGPEFLTYFNYEAQQDKSGLPNDRFSAERPEGSISTLTIQRTEQRDSAMYRCASSPWDGGNTIYFGEGSWLTVV.

This clone showed up just once. The chain is built from TRBV5-1 and TRBJ2-2; TRBD1 matches at 12 bases. Trimming removed 4 bases from V and 5 bases from J; junction bases left unmatched: 6. The CDR3 loop spans 16 amino acids. CDR1 SGHRS and CDR2 YFSETQ come from the germline V gene. CDR3 sequence (DNA): TGCGCCAGCAGCCCCGGGACAGGGGGCACGACCGGGGAGCTGTTTTTT. Translation gives CASSPGTGGTTGELFF.

This clone was seen a handful of times. The gene calls are TRBV9 and TRBJ2-3, with D perhaps given as TRBD1 or TRBD2 (5 bases each). Trimming took 0 bases from V and 6 from J, leaving 14 bases between them. The germline V gene has CDR1 SGDLS and CDR2 YYNGEE. The CDR3 totals 15 residues. The DNA for the CDR3 is TGTGCCAGCAGCGTAGCTTGGGGGATCGGGGATACGCAGTATTTT. Translation: CASSVAWGIGDTQYF.

This clone is categorized as medium-sized. The V and J genes are TRBV9 and TRBJ1-5; D may be TRBD1 (5 bases). Germline CDR1 and CDR2: SGDLS and YYNGEE. The V gene lost 6 bases and the J gene lost 9 bases, with 25 bases spanning the gap. The CDR3 length is 16 residues. CDR3 nucleotide sequence: TGTGCCAGCAAGCCGGGTAAGGAGACCTTCGGGGCGCCCCAGCATTTT. Amino acids: CASKPGKETFGAPQHF.

This chain joins TRBV7-8 and TRBJ1-4, with D uncertain. CDR1 is SGHVS and CDR2 is FQNEAQ in the germline V gene. The CDR3 is 14 residues long. Trimming shortened V by 2 bases and J by 5 bases, and 9 bases separated the two germline ends. CDR3 in DNA: TGTGCCAGCAGCTTAAGAGGGAGGAATGAAAAACTGTTTTTT. As protein: CASSLRGRNEKLFF. Together with reference TRBV7-8 and TRBJ1-4, the CDR3 gives the full variable domain: GAGVSQSPRYKVAKRGQDVALRCDPISGHVSLFWYQQALGQGPEFLTYFQNEAQLDKSGLPSDRFFAERPEGSVSTLKIQRTQQEDSAVYLCASSLRGRNEKLFFGSGTQLSVL.

By share of the sample, this clone is medium-sized. The chain combines TRBV4-1 with TRBJ1-1; D is unresolved. The germline V and J ends were trimmed by 0 bases and 0 bases, with 11 bases remaining between them. This CDR3 has 16 residues. The germline V gene has CDR1 MGHRA and CDR2 YSYEKL. CDR3 in DNA: TGCGCCAGCAGCCAAGAGGAGGGAGTCATGAACACTGAAGCTTTCTTT. Translated, it gives CASSQEEGVMNTEAFF.

This clone occurred once. Written as DNA, the CDR3 is TGTGCCAGCAGCCCCGAACAGGGGCGTCGAGCTTTCTTT. It codes for CASSPEQGRRAFF. The genes are TRBV7-3 and TRBJ1-1; 7 nucleotides match TRBD1. V lost 5 bases to trimming and J lost 10 bases; unmatched junction nucleotides: 10. There are 13 residues in the CDR3. Germline V CDR1 and CDR2: SGHTA, FQGTGA.

This clone came up a few times. V usage is TRBV6-1 and J usage is TRBJ1-1, with 7 bases lining up with TRBD1. V lost 3 bases to trimming and J lost 3 bases; unmatched junction nucleotides: 10. The CDR3 contains 16 residues. The germline V gene encodes CDR1 MNHNS and CDR2 SASEGT. This CDR3 reads CASSEMGRGSDTEAFF. As DNA, the CDR3 is TGTGCCAGCAGTGAGATGGGCAGGGGGTCTGACACTGAAGCTTTCTTT.

The V call is TRBV7-9, the J call TRBJ1-1, with 8 bases identical to TRBD1. Germline CDR1 SEHNR, CDR2 FQNEAQ (reference sequence). The junction had 2 bases not matched to a gene; V was cut back by 3 bases and J by 2 bases. The length of the CDR3 is 14 residues. The CDR3 sequence is CASSFGQGNTEAFF. For the CDR3, the DNA is TGTGCCAGCAGCTTTGGACAGGGCAACACTGAAGCTTTCTTT.

The table lists this clone with a few counts. The chain is built from TRBV2 and TRBJ1-2, with D possibly being TRBD1 (5 bases). Germline-derived CDR1 and CDR2 are SNHLY and FYNNEI. V was trimmed by 7 bases and J by 0 bases, leaving 9 bases between them. The CDR3 sequence is 13 residues long. CDR3 loop: CASTGDSNYGYTF. In nucleotides, the CDR3 is TGTGCCAGCACTGGGGACTCTAACTATGGCTACACCTTC.

V usage is TRBV29-1 and J usage is TRBJ1-2; 7 nucleotides align to TRBD1. Germline trimming cut 3 bases from V and 7 bases from J; bases unmatched to any gene: 11. Germline CDR1 SQVTM, CDR2 ANQGSEA. CDR3 length: 14 amino acids. For the CDR3, the DNA is TGCAGCGTTGAGCAACAACGACAGGGTTCTGGCTACACCTTC. Translated: CSVEQQRQGSGYTF.

V is TRBV28 and J is TRBJ1-2, with D maybe TRBD1 (6 bases). Per the germline V gene, CDR1 is MDHEN and CDR2 is SYDVKM. The V gene lost 6 bases and the J gene lost 6 bases, with 20 bases spanning the gap. The CDR3 runs 15 residues. The chain's CDR3 is CASSPLGRGGNGYTF. The CDR3 DNA reads as TGTGCCAGCAGCCCACTGGGGAGAGGGGGAAATGGCTACACCTTC.

This clone was seen a handful of times. V gene TRBV27 combines with J gene TRBJ2-1; TRBD1 matches 9 bases. There are 13 residues in the CDR3. Trimming took 6 bases from V and 7 from J; bases not matched to a gene: 4. CDR1 and CDR2 from the germline V gene are MNHEY and SMNVEV (reference sequence). In DNA, the CDR3 is TGTGCCAGCAGCCGGGACAGGGTAAATGAGCAGTTCTTC. It translates to CASSRDRVNEQFF.

This clone was recorded a few times. The sample has other DNA sequences that encode this CDR3 too. The chain recombines TRBV10-1 with TRBJ1-1; 7 positions agree with TRBD1. Trimming removed 3 bases from V and 5 bases from J; junction bases left unmatched: 3. This CDR3 has 13 residues. Germline loops: CDR1 WNHNN, CDR2 SYGVQD (reference sequence). In nucleotides, the CDR3 is TGCGCCAGCAGTGAAGGCAGGGGGACTGAAGCTTTCTTT. As protein: CASSEGRGTEAFF.

The CDR3: CASSLGTGLTSGNTIYF. The CDR3 DNA reads as TGCGCCAGCAGCCTGGGGACAGGGCTGACCTCTGGAAACACCATATATTTT. This chain connects TRBV5-1 to TRBJ1-3; the match to TRBD1 covers 9 bases. Trimming removed 4 bases from V and 0 bases from J; junction bases left unmatched: 8. Germline CDR1 SGHRS, CDR2 YFSETQ. This CDR3 has 17 residues.

V usage is TRBV30 and J usage is TRBJ2-7, with 7 bases lining up with TRBD1. V shed 2 bases and J 0 bases; nucleotides not matched to a gene: 7. This CDR3 contains 15 residues. Germline assignment: CDR1 GTSNPN and CDR2 SVGIG (reference sequence). The CDR3 sequence: CAWSLGQPGSYEQYF. DNA of the CDR3: TGTGCCTGGAGTTTGGGACAGCCTGGCTCCTACGAGCAGTACTTC.

The chain recombines TRBV9 with TRBJ2-7; TRBD1 might be the D (6 bases). The CDR3 is 16 amino acids. Trimming shortened V by 4 bases and J by 2 bases, and 19 bases separated the two germline ends. Germline V gene lookup returns CDR1 SGDLS and CDR2 YYNGEE. CDR3 residues: CASSPRPTGFTYEQYF. CDR3 nucleotides: TGTGCCAGCAGCCCCCGACCGACAGGTTTTACCTACGAGCAGTACTTC.

The J gene is TRBJ2-1, the V gene TRBV5-6; D call uncertain. V lost 2 bases, J lost 10 bases, and 7 bases lay in between. Germline CDR1 SGHDT, CDR2 YYEEEE. CDR3 length: 11 residues. In DNA form, the CDR3 reads TGTGCCAGCAGCTTAACTGAGGAGCAGTTCTTC. Protein product: CASSLTEEQFF. Full variable domain (missing parts from reference TRBV5-6 and TRBJ2-1): DAGVTQSPTHLIKTRGQQVTLRCSPKSGHDTVSWYQQALGQGPQFIFQYYEEEERQRGNFPDRFSGHQFPNYSSELNVNALLLGDSALYLCASSLTEEQFFGPGTRLTVL.

The chain combines TRBV4-1 with TRBJ2-7, with 9 positions matching TRBD2. The CDR3 is 18 amino acids. Germline loops: CDR1 MGHRA, CDR2 YSYEKL. The V and J ends lost 0 bases and 6 bases, in that order; junction bases with no gene match: 15. This chain's CDR3 is CASSQDSPWGSGSSEQYF. In nucleotides, the CDR3 is TGCGCCAGCAGCCAAGACTCCCCTTGGGGTAGCGGGAGCAGCGAGCAGTACTTC.

Only a few counts were recorded for this clone. V usage is TRBV20-1 and J usage is TRBJ1-1, with D unresolved. Trimming stripped 6 bases from V and 6 bases from J, with 11 bases between. CDR3 length: 11 residues. The germline CDR1 and CDR2 sequences are DFQATT and SNEGSKA (reference sequence). CDR3 in DNA: TGCAGTGCCCAAAGGGTTTCTGAAGCTTTCTTT. It is translated as CSAQRVSEAFF.

In this sample, this clone turned up once. This sequence joins TRBV4-1 and TRBJ1-2; TRBD1 aligns across 8 bases. This CDR3 has 15 residues. Trimming removed 2 bases from V and 3 bases from J; junction bases left unmatched: 5. In germline, CDR1 is MGHRA, CDR2 YSYEKL. In DNA form, the CDR3 reads TGCGCCAGCAGCCAACACATACAGGGGGACTATGGCTACACCTTC. Residues: CASSQHIQGDYGYTF.